This is a list of T cell receptor beta chains from one sample in a study of T cell responses to AZD1222 COVID-19 vaccine. The method was immunoSEQ multiplex PCR; TCRdb's version includes in-frame clones alone and lacks a portion of them. The sample records 170,000 or so clones, around nine tenths being singletons. Sequenced here: peripheral blood, sampled on day 0 of AZD1222 vaccination. The receptors originated from an adult in good health. The CDR3 runs from the conserved cysteine through the conserved F or W. Fields, in order: CDR3 DNA, CDR3 protein, V gene, J gene, clone size, D gene. A D gene is named only where the DNA matches it firmly. A row's size may be missing; if present it is once, few, many or a size class.

TGTGCCAGCAGTGAAGGACACCTGAACACTGAAGCTTTCTTT	CASSEGHLNTEAFF	TRBV2	TRBJ1-1	NA	NA
TGCGCCAGCAGCTTGGCAACAGGGAACACTGAAGCTTTCTTT	CASSLATGNTEAFF	TRBV5-1	TRBJ1-1	NA	NA
TGTGCCAGCAGCGCCCCCGGGAGGGGCTACACCTTC	CASSAPGRGYTF	TRBV11-2	TRBJ1-2	NA	NA
TGTGCCAGCAGTTCCCGGAGCAATCAGCCCCAGCATTTT	CASSSRSNQPQHF	TRBV6-2/TRBV6-3	TRBJ1-5	NA	NA
TGTGCCAGCAGCCATAGGGACACATCTAGCACAGATACGCAGTATTTT	CASSHRDTSSTDTQYF	TRBV3-1/TRBV3-2	TRBJ2-3	NA	NA
TGTGCCAGCAGCCAAGGGGGCCCCTACGAGCAGTACTTC	CASSQGGPYEQYF	TRBV3-1/TRBV3-2	TRBJ2-7	NA	NA
TGTGCCAGCAGCTTAGAACGGGGGGGATACGAGCAGTACTTC	CASSLERGGYEQYF	TRBV7-2	TRBJ2-7	once	TRBD2
TGTGCCAGCAGCGCTATTAGCAATCAGCCCCAGCATTTT	CASSAISNQPQHF	TRBV12-3/TRBV12-4	TRBJ1-5	NA	NA
TGTGCCAGCAGTTACAAGAGGAGAGGGGAGGAGAACACTGAAGCTTTCTTT	CASSYKRRGEENTEAFF	TRBV6-2/TRBV6-3	TRBJ1-1	NA	NA
TGTGCCAGCAGTGTACCCCCGGGTCAGCCCCAGCATTTT	CASSVPPGQPQHF	TRBV12-3/TRBV12-4	TRBJ1-5	NA	NA
TGTGCCAGCACAAGGGACCAGGGAAGAGAGACCCAGTACTTC	CASTRDQGRETQYF	TRBV6-5	TRBJ2-5	NA	NA
TGTGCCAGCAGTTCCGGGACGGGCATCTACTTT	CASSSGTGIYF	TRBV6-5	TRBJ1-6	NA	NA
TGTGCCAGCAGTTTGGCGGACGCCAGTGGAAACACCATATATTTT	CASSLADASGNTIYF	TRBV28	TRBJ1-3	NA	NA
TGTGCCAGCAGTTATCGGCGGGGGAGCACAGATACGCAGTATTTT	CASSYRRGSTDTQYF	TRBV6-5	TRBJ2-3	NA	TRBD2
TGTGCCAGCAGCCAAGATTCGTCTGGCCAGGGCAAGTATGGCTACACCTTC	CASSQDSSGQGKYGYTF	TRBV3-1/TRBV3-2	TRBJ1-2	NA	NA
TGTGCCAGCAGCTTACTCACATCGAAAAGGTCTGGATTCTACGAGCAGTACTTC	CASSLLTSKRSGFYEQYF	TRBV7-2	TRBJ2-7	NA	NA
TGTGCCAGCAGTCGGGGACAGAACACTGAAGCTTTCTTT	CASSRGQNTEAFF	TRBV6-5	TRBJ1-1	once	NA
TGTGCCAGTAGTATTGGCCTGGGTTTTGGGGGCTCGAATTCACCCCTCCACTTT	CASSIGLGFGGSNSPLHF	TRBV19	TRBJ1-6	NA	NA
TGCGCCAGCAGCCAAACCGGGACAGGGAACTATGGCTACACCTTC	CASSQTGTGNYGYTF	TRBV4-1	TRBJ1-2	NA	TRBD1
TGTGCCATGGGGGGGGTAGCGGGGCAATACGAGCAGTACTTC	CAMGGVAGQYEQYF	TRBV10-3	TRBJ2-7	NA	TRBD2
TGTGCCAGCAGTCCGACTGGCAGGCGGCGGTCCTACAATGAGCAGTTCTTC	CASSPTGRRRSYNEQFF	TRBV27	TRBJ2-1	NA	NA
TGTGCCAGCAGCTCCGGGACAGGGGGCAATCAGCCCCAGCATTTT	CASSSGTGGNQPQHF	TRBV5-8	TRBJ1-5	NA	TRBD1
TGTGCCAGCAGCTTGGCCCTCACGGAAAATGAGCAGTTCTTC	CASSLALTENEQFF	TRBV5-5	TRBJ2-1	NA	NA
TGTGCCAGCAGCTTGGGACAGGGGTACACCGGGGAGCTGTTTTTT	CASSLGQGYTGELFF	TRBV11-3	TRBJ2-2	NA	TRBD1
TGCGCCAGCAGCCTGGGCACTGCTCCCGGCTCTGGAAACACCATATATTTT	CASSLGTAPGSGNTIYF	TRBV4-3	TRBJ1-3	NA	NA
TGTGCCAGCAGCGTAGGCAGTGGACAGCTCACAGATACGCAGTATTTT	CASSVGSGQLTDTQYF	TRBV9	TRBJ2-3	NA	NA
TGCGCCAGCAGCGAGGGATACCGGGGGGGTTATGGCTACACCTTC	CASSEGYRGGYGYTF	TRBV5-1	TRBJ1-2	NA	NA
TGCGCCAGCAGCTTTGGGGACACAACACTTAACACTGAAGCTTTCTTT	CASSFGDTTLNTEAFF	TRBV5-1	TRBJ1-1	NA	NA